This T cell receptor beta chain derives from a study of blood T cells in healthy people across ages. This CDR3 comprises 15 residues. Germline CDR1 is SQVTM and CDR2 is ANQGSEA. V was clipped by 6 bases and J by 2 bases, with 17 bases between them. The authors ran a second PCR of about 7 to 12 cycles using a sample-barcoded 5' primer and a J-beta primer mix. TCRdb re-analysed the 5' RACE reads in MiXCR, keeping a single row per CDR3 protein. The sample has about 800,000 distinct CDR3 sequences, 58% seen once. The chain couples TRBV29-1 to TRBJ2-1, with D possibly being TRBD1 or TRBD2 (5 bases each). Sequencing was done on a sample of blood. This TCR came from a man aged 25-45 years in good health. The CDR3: CSVAGAESAYNEQFF. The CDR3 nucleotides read TGCAGCGTCGCCGGGGCGGAGTCGGCCTACAATGAGCAGTTCTTC.